This T cell receptor (beta chain) is drawn from a study of shared clonotypes between healthy human individuals. Across the study: A donor's plate count was three for CD4 naive and three for CD4 memory; CD8 naive had two and CD8 memory one.

In the naive CD8 group, cells lacked CD45RO and were positively selected for CCR7, so terminally differentiated effector memory CD45RA+ cells were left out. Data came from immunoSEQ multiplex PCR; TCRdb stores just in-frame clones and leaves some out. The profile shows about 2.1 million clones, 93% of them singletons. This CDR3 spans 15 amino acids. After removal of 5 bases from V and 0 bases from J, the junction contained 7 bases not matched to a gene. CDR1 is PRHDT, CDR2 FYEKMQ, per germline (reference sequence). The sample consisted of naive CD8+ T cells from PBMCs. V is TRBV13 and J is TRBJ2-7, with 7 bases that match TRBD1. The clonotype comes from a man aged 18 to 30 in good health. Some clones in this sample may be carry-over from other donors' samples. The DNA of the CDR3 is TGTGCCAGCAGCACACAGGGGTCCCCCTCCTACGAGCAGTACTTC. Amino acid sequence: CASSTQGSPSYEQYF.